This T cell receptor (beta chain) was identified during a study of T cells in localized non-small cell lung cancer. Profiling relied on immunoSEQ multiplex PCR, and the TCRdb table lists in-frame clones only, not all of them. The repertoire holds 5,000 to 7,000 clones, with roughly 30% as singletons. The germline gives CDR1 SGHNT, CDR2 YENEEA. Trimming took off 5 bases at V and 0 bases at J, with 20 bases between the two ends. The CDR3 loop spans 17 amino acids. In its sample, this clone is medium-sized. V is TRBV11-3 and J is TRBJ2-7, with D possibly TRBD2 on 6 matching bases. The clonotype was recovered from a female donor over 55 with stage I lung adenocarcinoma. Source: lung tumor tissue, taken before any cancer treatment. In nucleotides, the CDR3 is TGTGCCAGCAGCAAGACAAGAGCGGGTGCGAGCTCCTACGAGCAGTACTTC. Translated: CASSKTRAGASSYEQYF.